This is a list of T cell receptor beta chains from one sample in a study of cytomegalovirus exposure and HLA in healthy donors. Generated by immunoSEQ multiplex PCR, the TCRdb table keeps only in-frame clones and is missing some. The repertoire holds some 210,000 clones, about four fifths seen once, with more than 8.5% in the top ten. Sequenced sample: PBMCs. The origin of the receptors is a woman aged 45-59 years in good health and CMV-seropositive. The CDR3 runs from the conserved cysteine through the conserved F or W. Each record gives: J gene, V gene, D gene, clone size, CDR3 protein, CDR3 DNA. A D gene is named only where the DNA matches it firmly. Some rows have no size entry. The others give once, few or many, or a class for an expanded clone.

>TRBJ1-1|TRBV6-5|TRBD1|.
CASSSDRGLMNAFF
TGTGCCAGCAGTTCAGACAGGGGGCTAATGAACGCTTTCTTT
>TRBJ2-1|TRBV5-1|TRBD1|.
CANPPLTGEFDNEQFF
TGCGCCAACCCACCTTTGACAGGGGAGTTCGACAATGAGCAGTTCTTC
>TRBJ2-3|TRBV7-2|.|.
CASSPTSRATQYF
TGTGCCAGCAGCCCCACTAGCAGGGCTACGCAGTATTTT
>TRBJ2-3|TRBV5-4|.|few
CATGQFGTDTQYF
TGTGCCACCGGACAGTTTGGCACAGATACGCAGTATTTT
>TRBJ2-2|TRBV5-8|.|few
CASSSTLGSTGELFF
TGTGCCAGCAGTTCGACTTTAGGTAGCACCGGGGAGCTGTTTTTT
>TRBJ1-6|TRBV7-2|.|.
CASSGAGPNGGSPLHF
TGTGCCAGCAGCGGGGCGGGACCGAATGGGGGTTCACCCCTCCACTTT
>TRBJ1-2|TRBV2|TRBD1|.
CASTHSRDRDDYGYTF
TGTGCCAGCACTCATTCGAGGGACAGGGATGACTATGGCTACACCTTC
>TRBJ2-1|TRBV27|TRBD1|.
CASSLDRVSSYNEQFF
TGTGCCAGCAGTCTGGACAGGGTCAGCTCCTACAATGAGCAGTTCTTC
>TRBJ2-3|TRBV4-2|TRBD1|.
CASSQVYRRGHDTDTQYF
TGTGCCAGCAGCCAAGTTTATCGCAGGGGGCATGACACAGATACGCAGTATTTT
>TRBJ2-1|TRBV28|.|.
CASWRQEDYNEQFF
TGTGCCAGCTGGAGACAGGAGGACTACAATGAGCAGTTCTTC
>TRBJ2-5|TRBV5-4|.|.
CASSSQGIEETQYF
TGTGCCAGCAGCTCCCAGGGGATAGAAGAGACCCAGTACTTC
>TRBJ2-7|TRBV19|.|.
CASSDRGGGEQYF
TGTGCCAGTAGCGACAGGGGAGGGGGCGAGCAGTACTTC
>TRBJ1-3|TRBV5-5|.|.
CASSLAGNTIYF
TGCGCCAGCAGCTTGGCGGGTAACACCATATATTTT
>TRBJ2-2|TRBV14|TRBD2|.
CASSHRYGSGGNTGELFF
TGTGCCAGCAGCCACCGGTACGGTAGCGGGGGGAACACCGGGGAGCTGTTTTTT
>TRBJ2-6|TRBV29-1|TRBD1|.
CSVVWDRLPSGANVLTF
TGCAGCGTTGTCTGGGACAGACTCCCCTCTGGGGCCAACGTCCTGACTTTC
>TRBJ2-1|TRBV5-1|TRBD2|.
CASTSGSSYNEQFF
TGCGCCAGCACCAGCGGGAGCTCCTACAATGAGCAGTTCTTC
>TRBJ1-1|TRBV28|.|.
CASSFSWGGPMVTEAFF
TGTGCCAGCAGTTTTTCTTGGGGGGGCCCGATGGTCACTGAAGCTTTCTTT
>TRBJ2-1|TRBV27|TRBD2|.
CASSSTWSSGGTYNEQFF
TGTGCCAGCAGTTCCACGTGGTCTAGCGGGGGGACCTACAATGAGCAGTTCTTC
>TRBJ2-1|TRBV5-1|TRBD1|.
CASSVRQGVDEQFF
TGCGCCAGCAGCGTTAGGCAGGGGGTAGATGAGCAGTTCTTC
>TRBJ2-2|TRBV5-1|.|.
CASSLAGNTGELFF
TGCGCCAGCAGCTTGGCAGGGAACACCGGGGAGCTGTTTTTT
>TRBJ1-2|TRBV20-1|.|.
CSAWGHGGYTF
TGCAGTGCTTGGGGCCACGGGGGCTACACCTTC
>TRBJ2-5|TRBV19|TRBD2|.
CASSPFGGAESETQYF
TGTGCCAGTAGTCCCTTCGGGGGGGCCGAGAGTGAGACCCAGTACTTC
>TRBJ2-1|TRBV10-2|TRBD1|.
CASSESRGRSEQFF
TGCGCCAGCAGTGAGTCGAGGGGGCGATCTGAGCAGTTCTTC
>TRBJ2-5|TRBV5-5|TRBD2|.
CASSFSGGGPTQYF
TGTGCCAGCAGCTTTAGCGGGGGGGGTCCGACCCAGTACTTC
>TRBJ2-1|TRBV18|.|.
CASSFRGASSYNEQFF
TGTGCCAGCTCGTTCAGGGGCGCCAGCTCCTACAATGAGCAGTTCTTC
>TRBJ2-2|TRBV5-1|TRBD2|.
CASSSTLGGGANTGELFF
TGCGCCAGCAGCTCCACCCTTGGCGGGGGGGCCAACACCGGGGAGCTGTTTTTT
>TRBJ1-5|TRBV6-1|.|.
CASTTLGGLNQPQHF
TGTGCCAGCACAACACTAGGGGGTTTAAATCAGCCCCAGCATTTT
>TRBJ2-1|TRBV5-6|.|once
CASSGGFGQFF
TGTGCCAGCAGCGGAGGCTTTGGGCAGTTCTTC
>TRBJ2-2|TRBV28|.|.
CASSPRGQGGTGELFF
TGTGCCAGCAGCCCCCGAGGGCAGGGAGGTACCGGGGAGCTGTTTTTT
>TRBJ2-2|TRBV5-1|TRBD1|once
CASSPPGTGSGFGELFF
TGCGCCAGCAGCCCCCCTGGGACAGGGTCAGGGTTCGGGGAGCTGTTTTTT
>TRBJ1-1|TRBV11-2|TRBD1|.
CASSLPGQGMNTEAFF
TGTGCCAGCAGCTTACCGGGACAGGGGATGAACACTGAAGCTTTCTTT
>TRBJ1-2|TRBV5-1|.|.
CASSLDVMLQGPYGYTF
TGCGCCAGCAGCTTGGATGTTATGTTGCAGGGTCCCTATGGCTACACCTTC
>TRBJ2-5|TRBV7-2|TRBD2|.
CASSLAGGGETQYF
TGTGCCAGCAGCTTAGCGGGCGGGGGGGAGACCCAGTACTTC
>TRBJ2-3|TRBV4-2|.|once
CASSRPPYRGLGTDTQYF
TGTGCCAGCAGCCGACCCCCCTATCGGGGGTTGGGCACAGATACGCAGTATTTT